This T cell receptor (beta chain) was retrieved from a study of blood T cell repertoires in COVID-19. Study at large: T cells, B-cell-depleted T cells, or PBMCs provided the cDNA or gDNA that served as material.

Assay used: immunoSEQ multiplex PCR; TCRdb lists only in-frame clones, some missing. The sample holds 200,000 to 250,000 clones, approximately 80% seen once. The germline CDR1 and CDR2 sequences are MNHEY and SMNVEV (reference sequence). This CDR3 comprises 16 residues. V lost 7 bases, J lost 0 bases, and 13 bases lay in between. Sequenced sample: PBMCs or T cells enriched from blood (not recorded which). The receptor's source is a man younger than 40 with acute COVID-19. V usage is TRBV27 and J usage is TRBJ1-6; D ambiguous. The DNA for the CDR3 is TGTGCCAGCACCCTTACCAAGAGCTCCTATAATTCACCCCTCCACTTT. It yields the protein CASTLTKSSYNSPLHF.